This is a list of T cell receptor beta chains from one sample in a study of beta chain features in type 1 diabetes. Produced via immunoSEQ multiplex PCR; TCRdb's table is partial and in-frame only. This sample has fewer than 350,000 clones, with about 15% found just once. Sequenced: naive CD4+ T cells from blood. These TCRs come from a man aged 18 to 29 with type 1 diabetes. Both conserved end residues are part of each CDR3. A D gene is named only where the DNA matches it firmly. The size of a clone is reported for some rows only, either as once, few or many, or as a class for expanded clones.

size | J | V | length | D | DNA | CDR3
NA | TRBJ1-4 | TRBV29-1 | 13 | NA | TGCAGCGTTGAAGACAGACTTAATGAAAAACTGTTTTTT | CSVEDRLNEKLFF
NA | TRBJ1-2 | TRBV15 | 15 | NA | TGTGCCACCAGCAGAGATTTGGGCTCCAACTATGGCTACACCTTC | CATSRDLGSNYGYTF
NA | TRBJ2-2 | TRBV9 | 15 | NA | TGTGCCAGCAGACAGGGGACTCCGAACACCGGGGAGCTGTTTTTT | CASRQGTPNTGELFF
NA | TRBJ1-6 | TRBV9 | 13 | NA | TGTGCCAGCAGCGGTCGTCCCGATTCACCCCTCCACTTT | CASSGRPDSPLHF
few | TRBJ2-4 | TRBV7-2 | 17 | TRBD1 | TGTGCCAGCAGCGTATGGACAGGGGCCCTCCAGAGGGGGATTCAGTACTTC | CASSVWTGALQRGIQYF
NA | TRBJ2-1 | TRBV28 | 15 | NA | TGTGCCAGCACCCTGCGGTTGGTAGCCAGCAATGAGCAGTTCTTC | CASTLRLVASNEQFF
NA | TRBJ2-1 | TRBV29-1 | 15 | NA | TGCAGCGTTGGCGGGATCCGTGTTACGGGCAATGAGCAGTTCTTC | CSVGGIRVTGNEQFF
NA | TRBJ2-1 | TRBV2 | 15 | NA | TGTGCCAGCAGTGATCAGGGGAGCTCCTACAATGAGCAGTTCTTC | CASSDQGSSYNEQFF
NA | TRBJ2-7 | TRBV5-4 | 15 | NA | TGTGCCAGCAGCTTGGGAACAGGTAGAATAGGCGAGCAGTACTTC | CASSLGTGRIGEQYF
NA | TRBJ2-7 | TRBV2 | 15 | TRBD1 | TGTGCCAGCAGTGAACTAGGACAGGGGGCACGGGAGCAGTACTTC | CASSELGQGAREQYF
NA | TRBJ2-7 | TRBV5-6 | 13 | TRBD2 | TGTGCCAGCAGCCGGGGGGACTCCTACGAGCAGTACTTC | CASSRGDSYEQYF
NA | TRBJ2-3 | TRBV7-2 | 14 | TRBD1 | TGTGCCAGCAGCTACTCGACAGGGGGGAATACGCAGTATTTT | CASSYSTGGNTQYF
NA | TRBJ2-3 | TRBV19 | 14 | NA | TGTGCCAGTAGTCGAAGGGTAGGGGCAGATACGCAGTATTTT | CASSRRVGADTQYF
few | TRBJ2-7 | TRBV9 | 13 | TRBD1 | TGTGCCAGCAGCGTCAGACAGGGCTACGAGCAGTACTTC | CASSVRQGYEQYF
few | TRBJ1-5 | TRBV30 | 15 | TRBD1 | TGTGCCTGGAGTGTATTTGGACAGGGCAATCAGCCCCAGCATTTT | CAWSVFGQGNQPQHF
few | TRBJ2-1 | TRBV11-2 | 18 | TRBD2 | TGTGCCAGCAGCCCATTCTCTATACTAGCGGTTACCTACAATGAGCAGTTCTTC | CASSPFSILAVTYNEQFF
NA | TRBJ2-2 | TRBV19 | 14 | NA | TGTGCCAGTAGTATAGTGCGGGGAACCGGGGAGCTGTTTTTT | CASSIVRGTGELFF
NA | TRBJ2-1 | TRBV10-3 | 13 | NA | TGTGCCATCAGTGGGTCATGGAGAAATGAGCAGTTCTTC | CAISGSWRNEQFF
few | TRBJ1-1 | TRBV5-1 | 13 | NA | TGCGCCAGCAGCTTGGATCCAGATGCTGAAGCTTTCTTT | CASSLDPDAEAFF
NA | TRBJ2-3 | TRBV6-6 | 14 | NA | TGTGCCAGCAGGACAGGCTTTTCCACAGATACGCAGTATTTT | CASRTGFSTDTQYF
NA | TRBJ2-5 | TRBV9 | 14 | TRBD1 | TGTGCCAGCAGCGTAGCCCAGGGGGAAGAGACCCAGTACTTC | CASSVAQGEETQYF
few | TRBJ2-1 | TRBV9 | 16 | NA | TGTGCCAGCAGCGTAGGTGGGCGGGAAAGAAACAATGAGCAGTTCTTC | CASSVGGRERNNEQFF